This passage covers 16 T cell receptor beta chains from one sample sequenced in a study of regulatory T cells in long-lasting Graves disease. For TCR beta, libraries came from iRepertoire HTBI primers and Arm-PCR of CDR3 regions. TCRdb re-analysed the multiplex PCR reads in MiXCR, keeping a single row per CDR3 protein. The sample records fewer than 650,000 distinct CDR3 sequences, 15% to 20% being singletons. Sample time point: newly diagnosed GD, antithyroid drugs for less than 3 months. There was RNA extracted from PBMCs, and the TCR library was made from it. Separately, the same data were catalogued under a study of T cells in Graves' hyperthyroidism and ophthalmopathy.

The specimen was peripheral blood mononuclear cells (PBMCs), collected at new diagnosis, from a patient treated with antithyroid drugs. These receptors originate from a man between 18 and 35 years old with Graves disease.

This clonotype was seen only a few times. The junction differs from germline at one of its ends, possibly a read error. The chain carries TRBV9 and TRBJ2-7; TRBD1 agrees at 7 bases. Germline V CDR1 and CDR2: SGDLS, YYNGEE. This CDR3 spans 16 amino acids. The CDR3 is CASSPQPIRQGHLLHF. The CDR3 region has the DNA TGTGCCAGCAGCCCTCAACCTATCCGACAGGGCCATCTCCTGCACTTC.

The V call is TRBV4-3, the J call TRBJ1-5, with D hard to call. The germline gives CDR1 LGHNA, CDR2 YSLEER. Trimming took off 0 bases at V and 6 bases at J, with 9 bases between the two ends. The CDR3 loop spans 14 amino acids. The DNA for the CDR3 is TGCGCCAGCAGCCAAGAAGGGTATGGTCAGCCCCAGCATTTT. This codes for CASSQEGYGQPQHF.

The rearrangement joins TRBV12-3 or TRBV12-4 to TRBJ1-1, with 8 nucleotides matching TRBD1. The CDR3 sequence is 15 residues long. Trimming removed 6 bases from V and 1 base from J; junction bases left unmatched: 7. CDR3: CASRPRTGPNTEAFF. The CDR3 region has the DNA TGTGCCAGCAGACCCCGGACAGGGCCGAACACTGAAGCTTTCTTT.

This clonotype has ten or more counts. This rearrangement joins TRBV20-1 to TRBJ2-1; the D gene is possibly TRBD2 (6 bases). The germline gives CDR1 DFQATT, CDR2 SNEGSKA (reference sequence). Trimming pared 4 bases from V and 1 base from J, leaving 17 bases between. The length of the CDR3 is 16 residues. The CDR3 bases are TGCAGTGCTACCCAAAGGGAGGCGCGTTCCTACAATGAGCAGTTCTTC. Amino acids: CSATQREARSYNEQFF.

The chain joins TRBV10-1 to TRBJ1-3, with D unclear. CDR3 length equals 15 residues. The V gene lost 8 bases and the J gene lost 2 bases, with 16 bases spanning the gap. CDR1 is WNHNN and CDR2 is SYGVQD in the germline V gene (reference sequence). CDR3 region: CASLGRPGTGNTIYF. CDR3 nucleotides: TGCGCCAGCCTGGGTCGGCCAGGTACTGGAAACACCATATATTTT.

The chain couples TRBV12-3 or TRBV12-4 to TRBJ2-1, with 12 bases matching TRBD2. V lost 1 base, J lost 15 bases, and 4 bases stayed unmatched. This CDR3 comprises 13 residues. This chain's CDR3 is CASSLETSGSGFF. For the CDR3, the DNA is TGTGCCAGCAGTTTAGAGACTAGCGGGAGTGGGTTCTTC.

The chain recombines TRBV27 with TRBJ1-6; D perhaps matches TRBD1 (6 bases). The CDR3 contains 17 residues. Germline CDR1 MNHEY, CDR2 SMNVEV (reference sequence). Trimming shortened V by 8 bases and J by 10 bases, and 27 bases separated the two germline ends. The DNA of the CDR3 is TGTGCCAGCTGCAGTTTGTCGCGGGGGGGGCTCGTCTCACCCCTCCACTTT. Encoded protein: CASCSLSRGGLVSPLHF.

This clonotype was recorded many times. The genes are TRBV7-9 and TRBJ1-1; D gene unclear. Trimming shortened V by 5 bases and J by 1 base, and 14 bases separated the two germline ends. CDR1 and CDR2 (germline): SEHNR, FQNEAQ (reference sequence). The CDR3 runs to 15 residues. The CDR3 protein is CASSPQPIENTEAFF. The CDR3 DNA is TGTGCCAGCAGCCCACAACCTATCGAGAACACTGAAGCTTTCTTT.

The chain employs TRBV28 and TRBJ1-2; 7 bases line up with TRBD1. V dropped 7 bases and J dropped 4; count of bases not matched to a gene: 9. The CDR3 is 14 amino acids. CDR1 and CDR2 (germline): MDHEN, SYDVKM. The CDR3 DNA follows: TGTGCCAGCACCCCGCAGGGGGTACTCTATGGCTACACCTTC. This translates into CASTPQGVLYGYTF.

The V call is TRBV20-1, the J call TRBJ1-4, with a possible D match to TRBD1 (6 bases). The V gene lost 3 bases and the J gene lost 0 bases, with 8 bases spanning the gap. Germline CDR1 DFQATT, CDR2 SNEGSKA (reference sequence). The CDR3 totals 14 residues. The CDR3 nucleotides are TGCAGTGCTAGCAGGGGCGCAACTAATGAAAAACTGTTTTTT. Amino acid sequence: CSASRGATNEKLFF.

This clonotype was counted at least ten times. V gene TRBV3-1 combines with J gene TRBJ1-5; D not resolved. Germline-derived CDR1 and CDR2 are LGHDT and YNNKEL (reference sequence). This CDR3 is 13 amino acids long. Trimming stripped 0 bases from V and 5 bases from J, with 5 bases between. DNA for the CDR3: TGTGCCAGCAGCCAAGACAGGTATCAGCCCCAGCATTTT. It yields the protein CASSQDRYQPQHF.

The chain combines TRBV5-1 with TRBJ2-2; tentatively, D is TRBD1 (5 bases). Germline CDR1 reads SGHRS; CDR2 reads YFSETQ. V was pared by 4 bases and J by 1 base, with 11 bases between. The CDR3 runs 15 residues. CDR3 protein: CASSPLQGNTGELFF. CDR3 in DNA: TGCGCCAGCAGCCCATTGCAGGGGAACACCGGGGAGCTGTTTTTT. Combining the CDR3 with reference TRBV5-1 and TRBJ2-2 gives the whole variable domain KAGVTQTPRYLIKTRGQQVTLSCSPISGHRSVSWYQQTPGQGLQFLFEYFSETQRNKGNFPGRFSGRQFSNSRSEMNVSTLELGDSALYLCASSPLQGNTGELFFGEGSRLTVL.

This clonotype was recorded at least ten times. The chain uses TRBV7-8 and TRBJ2-7, with D possibly TRBD2 on 6 matching bases. Trimming stripped 5 bases from V and 0 bases from J, with 11 bases between. This CDR3 is 14 amino acids long. Per germline, CDR1 SGHVS and CDR2 FQNEAQ. The CDR3 is CASSARGSSYEQYF. CDR3 coding DNA: TGTGCCAGCAGCGCGCGGGGTTCCTCCTACGAGCAGTACTTC.

This clonotype came up a few times. Compared with germline, one end of the junction differs, possibly owing to a read error. The V call is TRBV28, the J call TRBJ2-2; 10 nucleotides agree with TRBD2. The germline CDR1 and CDR2 sequences are MDHEN and SYDVKM. CDR3 length: 18 residues. The CDR3 bases are TGTACCAGCAGTGTTCTAGCGGGAGCTGGTACGAACACCGGGGAGCTGTTTTTT. Translation gives CTSSVLAGAGTNTGELFF.

V and J are TRBV28 and TRBJ1-6; D call uncertain. This CDR3 spans 15 amino acids. Trimming took off 10 bases at V and 5 bases at J, with 18 bases between the two ends. CDR1 MDHEN and CDR2 SYDVKM come from the germline V gene. In DNA, the CDR3 is TGTGCCACCGACGAGGACGGGCGGAATAATTCACCCCTCCACTTT. Its translation: CATDEDGRNNSPLHF.

The chain has TRBV7-9 and TRBJ1-3; D remains unclear. Trimming pared 3 bases from V and 0 bases from J, leaving 9 bases between. CDR1 and CDR2 from the germline V gene are SEHNR and FQNEAQ (reference sequence). The CDR3 sequence is 15 residues long. CDR3 loop: CASSFPPGSGNTIYF. Written as DNA, the CDR3 is TGTGCCAGCAGCTTCCCTCCTGGCTCTGGAAACACCATATATTTT. The full variable domain, its missing parts supplied by reference TRBV7-9 and TRBJ1-3, is DTGVSQNPRHKITKRGQNVTFRCDPISEHNRLYWYRQTLGQGPEFLTYFQNEAQLEKSRLLSDRFSAERPKGSFSTLEIQRTEQGDSAMYLCASSFPPGSGNTIYFGEGSWLTVV.